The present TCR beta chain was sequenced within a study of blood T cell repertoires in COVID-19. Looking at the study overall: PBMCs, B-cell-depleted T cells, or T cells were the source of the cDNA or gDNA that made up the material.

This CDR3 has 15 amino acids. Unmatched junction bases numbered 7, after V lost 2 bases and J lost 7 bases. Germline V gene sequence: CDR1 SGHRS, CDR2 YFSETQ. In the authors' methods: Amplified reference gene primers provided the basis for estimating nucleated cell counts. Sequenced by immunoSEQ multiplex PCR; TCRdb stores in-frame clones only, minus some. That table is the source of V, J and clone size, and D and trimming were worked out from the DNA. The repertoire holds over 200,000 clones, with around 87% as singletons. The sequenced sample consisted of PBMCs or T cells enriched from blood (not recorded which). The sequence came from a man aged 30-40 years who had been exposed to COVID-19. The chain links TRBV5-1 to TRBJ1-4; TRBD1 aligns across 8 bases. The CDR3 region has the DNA TGCGCCAGCAGCTTTCAGGGGGCGCGAGGTGAAAAACTGTTTTTT. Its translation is CASSFQGARGEKLFF.